What follows are 12 T cell receptor beta chains derived from one specimen sequenced in a study of cytomegalovirus exposure and HLA in healthy donors. Only in-frame clones appear in the TCRdb table, and some are missing; sequencing was by immunoSEQ multiplex PCR. The table includes tens of thousands of clones, roughly 91% detected once. The specimen sequenced was PBMCs. The receptors originated from a woman in her twenties or thirties in good health and CMV-seronegative.

V is TRBV29-1 and J is TRBJ1-1; no firm D call. V lost 4 bases and J lost 1, with 28 bases in between. Germline V gene lookup returns CDR1 SQVTM and CDR2 ANQGSEA. The CDR3 spans 19 residues. The CDR3 sequence: CSVVGLVDLLVTANTEAFF. CDR3 sequence (DNA): TGCAGCGTTGTGGGTCTGGTGGACTTACTGGTTACGGCGAACACTGAAGCTTTCTTT.

This clone was seen once. This chain links TRBV5-5 with TRBJ2-7; D ambiguous. This CDR3 comprises 11 residues. The germline V gene encodes CDR1 SGHKS and CDR2 YYEKEE (reference sequence). V lost 3 bases and J 4 bases, leaving 5 bases between the germline ends. This CDR3 is CASSYLYEQYF. In nucleotides, the CDR3 is TGTGCCAGCAGCTATCTATACGAGCAGTACTTC.

J is TRBJ1-5 and V is TRBV19; a weak D match, TRBD1 (5 bases). V lost 7 bases, J lost 4 bases, and 17 bases lay in between. This CDR3 comprises 15 residues. CDR1 is LNHDA and CDR2 is SQIVND in the germline V gene (reference sequence). The CDR3 loop is CASTRKQEGNQPQHF. CDR3 sequence (DNA): TGTGCCAGTACCCGGAAACAGGAGGGGAATCAGCCCCAGCATTTT.

This clone was recorded only once. This chain links TRBV6-1 with TRBJ2-7; TRBD2 aligns across 12 bases. The junction had 3 bases not matched to a gene; V was cut back by 6 bases and J by 0 bases. The CDR3 length is 15 residues. From germline, CDR1 is MNHNS and CDR2 SASEGT. The CDR3 region is CASSPTSGSSYEQYF. The CDR3 nucleotides read TGTGCCAGCAGCCCGACTAGCGGGAGCTCCTACGAGCAGTACTTC.

V and J are TRBV29-1 and TRBJ2-1; D perhaps matches TRBD1 (5 bases). Trimming left V 0 bases short and J 8 bases short, with 17 bases between. The CDR3 totals 15 residues. Germline loops: CDR1 SQVTM, CDR2 ANQGSEA. CDR3 in DNA: TGCAGCGTTGAAGATCCACAGGATTACTCGGATGAGCAGTTCTTC. Its protein product is CSVEDPQDYSDEQFF.

This chain uses TRBV5-1 with TRBJ2-7; 7 positions match TRBD2. The CDR3 runs 16 residues. The germline CDR1 and CDR2 sequences are SGHRS and YFSETQ. Losses at the gene ends were 0 bases for V and 5 bases for J; bases not matched to a gene: 11. DNA of the CDR3: TGCGCCAGCAGCTTGGCCGCGGGCGGGAGTATAAACGAGCAGTACTTC. It specifies CASSLAAGGSINEQYF. Full variable domain (rest looked up from reference TRBV5-1 and TRBJ2-7): KAGVTQTPRYLIKTRGQQVTLSCSPISGHRSVSWYQQTPGQGLQFLFEYFSETQRNKGNFPGRFSGRQFSNSRSEMNVSTLELGDSALYLCASSLAAGGSINEQYFGPGTRLTVT.

This clone showed up just once. V and J are TRBV4-1 and TRBJ2-7; D is ambiguous. Trimming left V 2 bases short and J 2 bases short, with 13 bases between. This CDR3 has 15 residues. The germline CDR1 and CDR2 sequences are MGHRA and YSYEKL. The CDR3 loop is CASSQTTGLTYEQYF. The CDR3, as DNA: TGCGCCAGCAGCCAAACTACCGGGTTAACCTACGAGCAGTACTTC.

V and J are TRBV5-4 and TRBJ1-1; D is unclear. The CDR3 has 14 residues. Per the germline V gene, CDR1 is SGHNT and CDR2 is YYREEE (reference sequence). With 0 bases removed from V and 0 bases from J, the gap between germline ends came to 6 bases. This chain's CDR3 is CASSLGGMNTEAFF. CDR3 DNA: TGTGCCAGCAGCTTGGGAGGGATGAACACTGAAGCTTTCTTT. The complete variable domain, with remaining parts taken from reference TRBV5-4 and TRBJ1-1, reads ETGVTQSPTHLIKTRGQQVTLRCSSQSGHNTVSWYQQALGQGPQFIFQYYREEENGRGNFPPRFSGLQFPNYSSELNVNALELDDSALYLCASSLGGMNTEAFFGQGTRLTVV.

This chain joins TRBV7-6 and TRBJ1-1, with D unclear. V lost 5 bases, J lost 3 bases, and 13 bases lay in between. CDR3 length equals 14 residues. Germline CDR1 is SGHVS and CDR2 is FNYEAQ. CDR3 in amino acids: CASSRSRRDTEAFF. CDR3 bases: TGTGCCAGCAGCCGCTCTCGACGGGACACTGAAGCTTTCTTT. Full variable domain (remainder filled in from reference TRBV7-6 and TRBJ1-1): GAGVSQSPRYKVTKRGQDVALRCDPISGHVSLYWYRQALGQGPEFLTYFNYEAQQDKSGLPNDRFSAERPEGSISTLTIQRTEQRDSAMYRCASSRSRRDTEAFFGQGTRLTVV.

The chain joins TRBV5-1 to TRBJ1-2, with D tentatively TRBD1 (6 bases). Between the trimmed V and J ends, which lost 0 bases and 5 bases, there was a span of 8 bases. Germline V gene sequence: CDR1 SGHRS, CDR2 YFSETQ. The length of the CDR3 is 13 residues. The CDR3 DNA reads TGCGCCAGCAGCTTGGGGACAGAATATGGCTACACCTTC. Its protein product is CASSLGTEYGYTF.

The J gene is TRBJ2-7, the V gene TRBV15; 14 bases fit TRBD2. V was clipped by 3 bases and J by 2 bases; unmatched bases: 6. This CDR3 has 17 residues. CDR1 LNHNV and CDR2 YYDKDF come from the germline V gene (reference sequence). CDR3 bases: TGTGCCACCAGCAGGGGGACTAGCGGGAGACTACCCTACGAGCAGTACTTC. It is translated as CATSRGTSGRLPYEQYF.

The chain joins TRBV9 to TRBJ2-3; maybe TRBD2 (5 bases). The CDR3 contains 14 residues. Germline V gene sequence: CDR1 SGDLS, CDR2 YYNGEE. Trimming took off 4 bases at V and 1 base at J, with 10 bases between the two ends. This CDR3 is CASSKDGGTDTQYF. CDR3 DNA sequence: TGTGCCAGCAGCAAAGACGGGGGCACAGATACGCAGTATTTT.